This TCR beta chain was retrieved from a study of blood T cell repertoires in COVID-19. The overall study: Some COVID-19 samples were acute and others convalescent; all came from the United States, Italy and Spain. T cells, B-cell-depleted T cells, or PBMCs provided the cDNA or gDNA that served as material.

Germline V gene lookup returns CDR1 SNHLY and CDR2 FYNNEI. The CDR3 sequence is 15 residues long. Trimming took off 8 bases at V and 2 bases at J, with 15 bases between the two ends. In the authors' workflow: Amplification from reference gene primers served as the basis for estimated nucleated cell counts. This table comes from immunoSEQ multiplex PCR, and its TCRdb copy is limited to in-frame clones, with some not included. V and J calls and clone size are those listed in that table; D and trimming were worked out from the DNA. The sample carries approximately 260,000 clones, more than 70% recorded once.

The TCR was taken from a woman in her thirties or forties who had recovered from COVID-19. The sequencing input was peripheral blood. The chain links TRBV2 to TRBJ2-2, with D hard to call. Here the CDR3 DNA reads TGTGCCAGCTCCCCACGGAGCCGAAACACCGGGGAGCTGTTTTTT. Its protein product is CASSPRSRNTGELFF.